What follows is one T cell receptor (beta chain) and its context. This clonotype showed up just a few times. What this receptor recognizes is not known. No clone much larger than this one lies a single base away; base qualities are absent. Amplification of TCR beta CDR3 regions was carried out from RNA transcripts. For the first round of RT-PCR on the TCR CDR3, the HTBI primer set was used together with the Qiagen OneStep RT-PCR kit. The libraries were constructed in a second round of multiplex PCR and then size-selected and purified. Sequencing of the libraries was done on an Illumina HiSeq2000 using paired-end 100 bp reads. In the original analysis: SOAPnuke was used to process the raw data, throwing out any read that contained adapters or uncalled bases, had a mean Phred below 15, or lacked an exact constant-primer or identifier match. High-quality paired reads were merged using COPE v1.2.5, and each unique nucleotide sequence was defined as a clonotype. MiTCR v1.1 was used to align the clonotypes against IMGT TRBV, TRBD and TRBJ reference segments. Analysis was restricted to V-J combinations with a frequency above 0.0001, which covered 99.2% of repertoires. A TCS score was defined as the ratio of F50 (clonal expansion) to E x V (chaos), with BLOSUM62-based TCRdist applied between CDR3 peptides within each V-J. Welch's t-statistics and random forest reduced 450 to 600 V-J features to under 15, which were used in a naive Bayes classifier (R e1071). TCRdb reanalyzed the raw reads on its own, using fastp at Q25 for trimming and MiXCR for clone calling, and kept in-frame beta chains. Every CDR3 protein is listed once, alongside the most common genes and DNA of its rows. Clone size and V and J calls follow TCRdb, not the original study. This sample lists more than 300,000 distinct CDR3 sequences; approximately 17% were detected once. Together, the top ten hold 35% to 50% of the sample.

This sample was taken from a study of T cells in Graves' hyperthyroidism and ophthalmopathy (dated by TCRdb to the late 2010s). In the study overall: Peripheral blood samples were taken at the time of initial diagnosis, prior to any treatment. TCR V-J signatures able to tell the groups apart were searched for in a discovery cohort of 100 or so patients, of whom under 45 had Graves' ophthalmopathy and roughly 59 had stable Graves' hyperthyroidism. For training and testing, the 100 or so patients in the discovery cohort were randomly divided in a 7:3 ratio. Prospective prediction of ophthalmopathy was tested in an independent validation cohort consisting of some 18 hyperthyroidism patients and over 15 patients who later progressed to ophthalmopathy. After blood sampling, hyperthyroidism patients were treated with methimazole at a starting dose of 30 mg daily, and ophthalmopathy patients were treated with high-dose intravenous methylprednisolone. According to the paper, TCR Vbeta CDR3 sequencing was carried out on approximately 140 peripheral blood samples, which came from under 50 ophthalmopathy, 80 or so hyperthyroidism and roughly 17 progressor patients. Thyroid tissue and blood T-cell repertoires from more than five Graves' hyperthyroidism patients were also compared in the study.

In the ophthalmopathy patients, disease was moderately to severely active, with a Clinical Activity Score of 3 or more, a NOSPECS grade of 4 or more, and a duration of less than 3 months. Exclusion was applied to patients with uncontrolled infections, other autoimmune diseases, pregnancy or lactation. Diagnoses relied on clinical symptoms, serum thyroxine and TRAb, thyroid ultrasound and orbital computed tomography. PBMCs were separated from roughly 10 ml of fresh peripheral blood using Ficoll-Paque density gradient centrifugation. Total RNA was extracted with Trizol reagent, and quality was checked on an Agilent 2100 Bioanalyzer. Including the terminal cysteine and phenylalanine, the CDR3 comprises 14 residues. The DNA shown is the 42-base CDR3, in frame from base 1. The trim is 5 bases for V and 4 bases for J, with a gap of 18 bases between the germline ends. For CDR1 and CDR2, the germline V gene lists SQVTM and ANQGSEA.

Points the paper makes about the study in general: Sample size was not statistically predetermined, and blinding of investigators to group allocation was not performed. A model built on a 13 V-J signature distinguished ophthalmopathy from stable hyperthyroidism, reaching 85% to 90% sensitivity and about 81% specificity in cross-validation and 80%/75% in testing. In validation, the model predicted progression to ophthalmopathy with around 71% sensitivity and around 72% specificity, a median of about 6.7 months before onset. Most expanded thyroid clonotypes (frequency above 0.001) were also detected in blood, suggesting blood repertoires may reflect thyroid immune responses.

The receptor was isolated from a man younger than 35 with Graves' ophthalmopathy. The sequenced sample was blood. Recombination linked TRBV29-1 to TRBJ2-7; a weak D assignment points to TRBD1 (6 bases agree). CDR3 region: CSVCEKGVEYEQYF. The DNA sequence is TGCAGCGTTTGTGAGAAGGGGGTGGAATACGAGCAGTACTTC.